The 32 T cell receptor beta chains reported below all come from one sample, sequenced in a study of PD-1 blockade in mismatch repair-deficient tumors. Sequencing used immunoSEQ multiplex PCR; TCRdb keeps in-frame clones, though not all of them. Of 12,000 to 15,000 clones in the sample, approximately 82% were seen once. The specimen comprised PBMCs, sampled about 15 weeks after starting pembrolizumab. These receptors all come from an adult with mismatch repair-deficient cancer.

The chain joins TRBV20-1 to TRBJ1-1; TRBD1 might be the D (6 bases). The CDR3 runs to 11 residues. The germline V gene encodes CDR1 DFQATT and CDR2 SNEGSKA (reference sequence). The CDR3: CSRGLGAEAFF. CDR3 coding DNA: TGCAGCAGGGGTCTAGGGGCTGAAGCTTTCTTT.

CDR3 in DNA: TGCGCCAGCAGCTTGGCGGCAGGGTCCTACGAGCAGTACTTC. Translation gives CASSLAAGSYEQYF. The rearrangement links TRBV5-1 to TRBJ2-7, with D maybe TRBD1 (5 bases). CDR3 length equals 14 residues. V was pared by 0 bases and J by 1 base, with 8 bases between. Looked up from germline, CDR1 is SGHRS and CDR2 is YFSETQ.

The count of this clone is one. CDR3 protein: CASSTGLAGVNIQYF. The DNA of the CDR3 is TGTGCCAGCAGTACGGGACTAGCGGGAGTGAACATTCAGTACTTC. The rearrangement joins TRBV27 to TRBJ2-4; 14 bases are shared with TRBD2. The trim removed 5 bases at V and 7 bases at J, leaving 4 bases unmatched. Germline CDR1 is MNHEY and CDR2 is SMNVEV (reference sequence). This CDR3 comprises 15 residues.

The chain links TRBV11-2 to TRBJ2-7, with a weak D call TRBD2 (5 bases). Per germline, CDR1 SGHAT and CDR2 FQNNGV. Trimming left V 3 bases short and J 6 bases short, with 9 bases between. The length of the CDR3 is 12 residues. DNA for the CDR3: TGTGCCAGCAGCTTCTTAGGGAGCGAGCAGTACTTC. Translated: CASSFLGSEQYF.

CDR3 loop: CASSQAGMNTEAFF. The DNA for the CDR3 is TGTGCCAGCAGCCAAGCAGGAATGAACACTGAAGCTTTCTTT. V is TRBV14 and J is TRBJ1-1; the D is unclear. V shed 1 base and J shed 0 bases, with 6 bases lying between them. Germline V lookup: CDR1 SGHDN, CDR2 FVKESK. This CDR3 has 14 residues.

The V call is TRBV28, the J call TRBJ2-7; 8 nucleotides line up with TRBD1. The CDR3 is made up of 15 amino acids. Germline V gene lookup returns CDR1 MDHEN and CDR2 SYDVKM. V was clipped by 3 bases and J by 3 bases; unmatched bases: 7. This CDR3 is CASSLAGQVLYEQYF. CDR3 in DNA: TGTGCCAGCAGTTTGGCGGGACAGGTCCTCTACGAGCAGTACTTC.

This clone appeared a single time. The CDR3 coding sequence is TGCGCCAGCAGCCCTCGGACTGGCTCCCTTTCCCAAGAGACCCAGTACTTC. Its protein is CASSPRTGSLSQETQYF. The genes are TRBV5-1 and TRBJ2-5; D may be TRBD2 (5 bases). Germline V gene data show CDR1 as SGHRS and CDR2 as YFSETQ. The CDR3 sequence is 17 residues long. V was cut by 4 bases and J by 1 base, with 20 bases left in between.

The rearrangement uses TRBV2 and TRBJ2-5; 10 bases are shared with TRBD1. The CDR3 has 13 residues. J lost 5 bases, V lost 8 bases, and 5 bases had no gene match. Germline CDR1 reads SNHLY; CDR2 reads FYNNEI. The CDR3 coding sequence is TGTGCCAGCTCGGGACAGGGGCGGGAGACCCAGTACTTC. It is translated as CASSGQGRETQYF. Drawing the rest from reference TRBV2 and TRBJ2-5, the complete variable domain is EPEVTQTPSHQVTQMGQEVILRCVPISNHLYFYWYRQILGQKVEFLVSFYNNEISEKSEIFDDQFSVERPDGSNFTLKIRSTKLEDSAMYFCASSGQGRETQYFGPGTRLLVL.

This clone came up a few times. CDR3: CSVDGRGPYEQYF. The CDR3 bases are TGCAGCGTTGATGGGCGGGGGCCCTACGAGCAGTACTTC. The genes are TRBV29-1 and TRBJ2-7; TRBD2 might be the D (7 bases). The CDR3 loop spans 13 amino acids. The V gene's germline CDR1 is SQVTM and CDR2 ANQGSEA. Trimming removed 3 bases at V and 2 bases at J, with 11 bases between.

The gene calls are TRBV13 and TRBJ2-3; 8 bases align to TRBD2. The CDR3 covers 14 residues. The germline V gene encodes CDR1 PRHDT and CDR2 FYEKMQ (reference sequence). J was trimmed by 3 bases and V by 5 bases; bases with no gene match: 4. The chain's CDR3 is CASSREGRTDTQYF. For the CDR3, the DNA is TGTGCCAGCAGCCGGGAGGGTAGAACAGATACGCAGTATTTT.

V usage is TRBV29-1 and J usage is TRBJ2-3, with D perhaps matching TRBD1 (8 bases). V dropped 6 bases and J dropped 1 base, with 14 bases sitting between them. CDR1 is SQVTM, CDR2 ANQGSEA, per germline. CDR3 length: 14 amino acids. The CDR3 sequence: CSVGQGGGTDTQYF. The DNA of the CDR3 is TGCAGCGTCGGACAGGGAGGGGGCACAGATACGCAGTATTTT.

This clone has a handful of counts. The rearrangement joins TRBV28 to TRBJ2-7, with TRBD1 identical over 8 bases. The CDR3 is 15 amino acids. Trimming removed 6 bases from V and 0 bases from J; junction bases left unmatched: 7. Germline V gives CDR1 MDHEN, CDR2 SYDVKM. The CDR3: CASRDPGTGSYEQYF. The CDR3 DNA reads TGTGCCAGCAGGGACCCAGGGACAGGCTCCTACGAGCAGTACTTC.

The rearrangement uses TRBV19 and TRBJ2-7; TRBD2 is a possible D gene (5 bases). The CDR3 sequence is 15 residues long. The germline gives CDR1 LNHDA, CDR2 SQIVND (reference sequence). Trimming pared 3 bases from V and 4 bases from J, leaving 16 bases between. In nucleotides, the CDR3 is TGTGCCAGTAGTATTGGGATAGCGCGAGGATACGAGCAGTACTTC. As protein: CASSIGIARGYEQYF. The variable domain in full, completed from reference TRBV19 and TRBJ2-7, reads DGGITQSPKYLFRKEGQNVTLSCEQNLNHDAMYWYRQDPGQGLRLIYYSQIVNDFQKGDIAEGYSVSREKKESFPLTVTSAQKNPTAFYLCASSIGIARGYEQYFGPGTRLTVT.

For this clone: Compared with germline, one end of the junction differs, possibly owing to a read error. The chain has TRBV7-9 and TRBJ1-4; TRBD1 is a possible D gene (6 bases). This CDR3 comprises 12 residues. Germline-derived CDR1 and CDR2 are SEHNR and FQNEAQ (reference sequence). CDR3 sequence (DNA): TGTGCCAGCAGCAGCTTGTCGGGGGGCCTGGGGTTT. Its protein is CASSSLSGGLGF.

This clone was recorded once. The chain uses TRBV2 and TRBJ2-2; 12 bases match TRBD2. CDR1 is SNHLY, CDR2 FYNNEI, per germline. This CDR3 region has 14 residues. The ends lost 6 bases at V and 5 bases at J; junction bases unmatched: 1. The chain's CDR3 is CASRGTSGTGELFF. The CDR3, as DNA: TGTGCCAGCAGAGGGACTAGCGGGACCGGGGAGCTGTTTTTT.

This chain joins TRBV19 and TRBJ1-6, with D perhaps TRBD1 (5 bases). This CDR3 is built from 15 residues. The ends were cut back, 5 bases at V and 9 bases at J, with 17 bases in the middle. Germline values: CDR1 LNHDA, CDR2 SQIVND (reference sequence). The CDR3 DNA reads as TGTGCCAGTAGTCTTCCCGGGGTGGGACTTTCACCCCTCCACTTT. Its translation is CASSLPGVGLSPLHF.

The rearrangement links TRBV7-2 to TRBJ1-5, with a tentative D call TRBD1 (5 bases). Germline CDR1 SGHTA, CDR2 FQGNSA. V lost 5 bases to trimming and J lost 1 base, with 12 bases between them. The CDR3 is 15 amino acids. The CDR3 bases are TGTGCCAGCAGCCAAGACAGTTCGAGCAATCAGCCCCAGCATTTT. This encodes CASSQDSSSNQPQHF.

As for this clone: A junction end diverges from the germline sequence, so it may reflect a read error. This chain joins TRBV7-8 and TRBJ2-1; 13 bases fit TRBD2. Germline V gene sequence: CDR1 SGHVS, CDR2 FQNEAQ. CDR3 size: 16 residues. The CDR3 DNA reads TGTGCCAGCAGCGTAGCCGGGACTAGCGGGATCCAAGAGCAGTTCTTC. Protein product: CASSVAGTSGIQEQFF. Variable domain in full (rest from reference TRBV7-8 and TRBJ2-1): GAGVSQSPRYKVAKRGQDVALRCDPISGHVSLFWYQQALGQGPEFLTYFQNEAQLDKSGLPSDRFFAERPEGSVSTLKIQRTQQEDSAVYLCASSVAGTSGIQEQFFGPGTRLTVL.

The chain is built from TRBV14 and TRBJ2-1, with 13 nucleotides matching TRBD2. With 0 bases clipped from V and 2 bases from J, the junction kept 1 base outside the gene matches. The CDR3 totals 17 residues. Germline V gives CDR1 SGHDN, CDR2 FVKESK. CDR3 sequence (DNA): TGTGCCAGCAGCCAAGAGGGACTAGCGGGACCCTACAATGAGCAGTTCTTC. It yields the protein CASSQEGLAGPYNEQFF.

The genes are TRBV14 and TRBJ2-5; TRBD2 aligns across 15 bases. Trimming at V came to 4 bases and at J to 4 bases, leaving 7 bases not matched to a gene. CDR1 and CDR2 from the germline V gene are SGHDN and FVKESK. This CDR3 comprises 17 residues. CDR3 bases: TGTGCCAGCAGCCGGCGGACTAGCGGGAGGGGGTTAGAGACCCAGTACTTC. Translation: CASSRRTSGRGLETQYF.

The sample holds a few counts of this clone. The V and J genes are TRBV11-2 and TRBJ2-7; 8 nucleotides match TRBD2. J gave up 2 bases and V 5 bases, and 8 bases lay outside the gene matches. This CDR3 region has 15 residues. Germline CDR1 SGHAT, CDR2 FQNNGV. CDR3 sequence reads: CASSLHSGGPYEQYF. The CDR3 DNA reads as TGTGCCAGCAGCCTTCACAGCGGGGGCCCCTACGAGCAGTACTTC.

This clone showed up just once. The V gene is TRBV18, the J gene TRBJ2-1; 16 bases agree with TRBD2. This CDR3 region has 17 residues. Trimming at V came to 2 bases and at J to 8 bases, leaving 6 bases not matched to a gene. Germline-derived CDR1 and CDR2 are KGHSH and LQKENI. The CDR3: CASSPSGLAGGRDEQFF. The CDR3 nucleotides read TGTGCCAGCTCACCATCGGGACTAGCGGGAGGGAGGGATGAGCAGTTCTTC.

The J gene is TRBJ2-3, the V gene TRBV11-3; possibly TRBD2 for D (6 bases). The CDR3 extends over 14 amino acids. Germline CDR1 reads SGHNT; CDR2 reads YENEEA. V shed 3 bases and J shed 6 bases, with 13 bases lying between them. The chain's CDR3 is CASSFAGSRDTQYF. The CDR3 DNA reads TGTGCCAGCAGCTTCGCGGGATCGAGGGATACGCAGTATTTT.

The rearrangement joins TRBV27 to TRBJ2-1, with D possibly matching TRBD1 (6 bases). Trimming removed 6 bases from V and 9 bases from J, with 21 bases in between. The germline CDR1 and CDR2 sequences are MNHEY and SMNVEV (reference sequence). This CDR3 spans 15 amino acids. CDR3 in amino acids: CASSPTLGGRSEQFF. The CDR3 DNA is TGTGCCAGCAGCCCAACTCTAGGGGGTCGCAGTGAGCAGTTCTTC.

This chain joins TRBV9 and TRBJ2-2, with D perhaps matching TRBD1 (7 bases). Looked up from germline, CDR1 is SGDLS and CDR2 is YYNGEE. This CDR3 comprises 19 residues. The V and J ends lost 0 bases and 5 bases respectively, with 23 bases between them. The CDR3: CASSVAAVRQTGRTGELFF. DNA of the CDR3: TGTGCCAGCAGCGTAGCAGCCGTAAGACAGACAGGGAGGACCGGGGAGCTGTTTTTT. The variable domain in full, with the rest retrieved from reference TRBV9 and TRBJ2-2, is DSGVTQTPKHLITATGQRVTLRCSPRSGDLSVYWYQQSLDQGLQFLIQYYNGEERAKGNILERFSAQQFPDLHSELNLSSLELGDSALYFCASSVAAVRQTGRTGELFFGEGSRLTVL.

DNA for the CDR3: TGTGCCAGCAGCTGGGACAGGATGAACACTGAAGCTTTCTTT. Its protein product is CASSWDRMNTEAFF. The chain combines TRBV5-6 with TRBJ1-1; 8 bases match TRBD1. CDR3 length: 14 residues. The V gene's germline CDR1 is SGHDT and CDR2 YYEEEE. Unmatched junction bases numbered 1, after V lost 3 bases and J lost 0 bases.

The chain employs TRBV7-2 and TRBJ2-6; no clear D. Germline lookup yields CDR1 SGHTA and CDR2 FQGNSA. This CDR3 has 12 amino acids. Trimming took 4 bases from V and 4 from J, leaving 2 bases between them. CDR3 DNA sequence: TGTGCCAGCAGCTCGGGGGCCAACGTCCTGACTTTC. This gives the protein CASSSGANVLTF.

The rearrangement joins TRBV27 to TRBJ2-3, with D possibly being TRBD1 (5 bases). CDR1 is MNHEY and CDR2 is SMNVEV in the germline V gene (reference sequence). The CDR3 sequence is 14 residues long. Trimming cost V 5 bases and J 1 base, with 10 bases left between them. Written as DNA, the CDR3 is TGTGCCAGCAGTGTAACAGGAGGCACAGATACGCAGTATTTT. The encoded protein is CASSVTGGTDTQYF.

The chain combines TRBV7-3 with TRBJ2-2; possible D gene TRBD1, 5 bases. CDR1 and CDR2 (germline): SGHTA, FQGTGA. The ends were cut back, 3 bases at V and 0 bases at J, with 11 bases in the middle. This CDR3 region has 16 residues. The CDR3 sequence is CASSFTRATNTGELFF. The CDR3 region has the DNA TGTGCCAGCAGCTTCACCAGGGCGACGAACACCGGGGAGCTGTTTTTT.

The chain recombines TRBV6-1 with TRBJ1-2; D is perhaps TRBD1 (6 bases). Germline assignment: CDR1 MNHNS and CDR2 SASEGT. The CDR3 covers 18 residues. V was pared by 3 bases and J by 6 bases, with 26 bases between. CDR3 DNA sequence: TGTGCCAGCAGTGAGCCATCAGGGCCATCCGGGGGGCCCCATGGCTACACCTTC. Translation: CASSEPSGPSGGPHGYTF.

The chain links TRBV5-1 to TRBJ2-5; 7 bases map to TRBD2. The CDR3 loop spans 15 amino acids. V was pared by 1 base and J by 5 bases, with 8 bases of the junction left unmatched. Germline V gene lookup returns CDR1 SGHRS and CDR2 YFSETQ. CDR3 nucleotides: TGCGCCAGCAGCTTGACGGGCCCCGGGGGGGAGACCCAGTACTTC. Translating it yields CASSLTGPGGETQYF.

This chain connects TRBV5-1 to TRBJ2-7, with D perhaps TRBD2 (5 bases). The CDR3 has 16 residues. Per germline, CDR1 SGHRS and CDR2 YFSETQ. With 0 bases removed from V and 0 bases from J, the gap between germline ends came to 13 bases. In DNA, the CDR3 is TGCGCCAGCAGCTTGGGGGGAGTGGCGGTCTCCTACGAGCAGTACTTC. It translates to CASSLGGVAVSYEQYF. The full variable domain, rest sourced from reference TRBV5-1 and TRBJ2-7, is KAGVTQTPRYLIKTRGQQVTLSCSPISGHRSVSWYQQTPGQGLQFLFEYFSETQRNKGNFPGRFSGRQFSNSRSEMNVSTLELGDSALYLCASSLGGVAVSYEQYFGPGTRLTVT.